This note documents a single TCR beta chain sequence. Its antigen is not identified. Germline V gives CDR1 MDHEN, CDR2 SYDVKM. This CDR3 spans 17 amino acids. Trimming stripped 6 bases from V and 2 bases from J, with 17 bases between. The sample originates from a study of cytomegalovirus exposure and HLA in healthy donors. This PCR relied on a set of 60 Vbeta primers and 13 Jbeta primers. Here immunoSEQ multiplex PCR was the method, and the copy in TCRdb shows in-frame clones only, minus some. Of around 120,000 clones listed, about four fifths are singletons. The study, taken as a whole, reports: Some V segments, including TRBV6-2 and TRBV6-3, were excluded as indistinguishable. Reportedly, TCR beta sequences accurately predicted HLA-A and HLA-B alleles in most subjects. For presence/absence analyses, sequencing depth was assumed to be roughly uniform across donors. An analysis that came later showed most CMV-associated TCR beta chains appearing HLA-restricted.

The specimen sequenced was PBMCs. The gene calls are TRBV28 and TRBJ2-6, with a tentative D call TRBD2 (6 bases). This receptor was obtained from a female donor in good health and CMV-seropositive. Written as DNA, the CDR3 is TGTGCCAGCAGGTTTCCGGCCCGGGGGACTGGGGCCAACGTCCTGACTTTC. Protein product: CASRFPARGTGANVLTF.